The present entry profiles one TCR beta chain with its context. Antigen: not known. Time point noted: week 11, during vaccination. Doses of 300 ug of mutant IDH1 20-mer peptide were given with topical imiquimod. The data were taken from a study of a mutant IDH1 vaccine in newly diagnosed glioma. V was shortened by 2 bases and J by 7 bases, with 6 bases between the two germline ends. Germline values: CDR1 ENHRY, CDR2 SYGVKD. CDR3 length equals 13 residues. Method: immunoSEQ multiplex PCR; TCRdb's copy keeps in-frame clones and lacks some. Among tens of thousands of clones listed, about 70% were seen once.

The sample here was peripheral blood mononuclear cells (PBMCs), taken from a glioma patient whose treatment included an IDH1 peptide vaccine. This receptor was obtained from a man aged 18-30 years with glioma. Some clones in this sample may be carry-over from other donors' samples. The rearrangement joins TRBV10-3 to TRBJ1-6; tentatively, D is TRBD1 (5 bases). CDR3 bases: TGTGCCATCAGTGAGGGGGCGAATTCACCCCTCCACTTT. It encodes CAISEGANSPLHF.